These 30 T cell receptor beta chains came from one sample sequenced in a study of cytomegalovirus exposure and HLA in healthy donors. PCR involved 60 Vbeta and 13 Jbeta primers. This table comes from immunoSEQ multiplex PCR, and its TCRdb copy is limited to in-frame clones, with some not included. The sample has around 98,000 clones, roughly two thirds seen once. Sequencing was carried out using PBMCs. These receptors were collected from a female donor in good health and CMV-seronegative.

The CDR3 DNA follows: TGCGCCAGCAGCGGGGGGTCAGTCTATGGCTACACCTTC. This encodes CASSGGSVYGYTF. The gene calls are TRBV4-1 and TRBJ1-2, with D perhaps TRBD1 (5 bases). V was cut by 5 bases and J by 4 bases, with 11 bases left in between. This CDR3 comprises 13 residues. Germline CDR1 and CDR2: MGHRA and YSYEKL.

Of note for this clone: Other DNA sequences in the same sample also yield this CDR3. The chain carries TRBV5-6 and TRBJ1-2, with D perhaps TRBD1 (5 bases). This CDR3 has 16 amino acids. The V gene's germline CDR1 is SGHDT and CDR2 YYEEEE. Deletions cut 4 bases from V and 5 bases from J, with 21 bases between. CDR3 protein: CASSDGTGGPEYGYTF. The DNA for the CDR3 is TGTGCCAGCAGCGACGGGACGGGGGGACCTGAATATGGCTACACCTTC.

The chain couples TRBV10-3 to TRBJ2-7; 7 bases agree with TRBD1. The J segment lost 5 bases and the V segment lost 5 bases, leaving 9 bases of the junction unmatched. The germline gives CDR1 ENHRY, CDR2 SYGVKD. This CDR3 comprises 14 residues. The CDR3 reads CAISNDREPNEQYF. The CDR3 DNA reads TGTGCCATCAGTAATGACAGGGAACCCAACGAGCAGTACTTC.

The chain's CDR3 is CASSRSIGAGQPQHF. CDR3 in DNA: TGTGCCAGCAGTAGGAGCATCGGGGCGGGGCAGCCCCAGCATTTT. The chain employs TRBV5-6 and TRBJ1-5; a possible D gene is TRBD1 (5 bases). Germline CDR1 is SGHDT and CDR2 is YYEEEE. This CDR3 spans 15 amino acids. Trimming took off 5 bases at V and 7 bases at J, with 19 bases between the two ends.

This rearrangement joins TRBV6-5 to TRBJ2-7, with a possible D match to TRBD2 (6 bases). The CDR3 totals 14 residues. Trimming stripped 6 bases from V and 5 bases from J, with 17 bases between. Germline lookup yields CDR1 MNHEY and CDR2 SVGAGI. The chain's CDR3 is CASRSGLTRNEQYF. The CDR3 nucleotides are TGTGCCAGCAGATCGGGACTCACTAGGAACGAGCAGTACTTC.

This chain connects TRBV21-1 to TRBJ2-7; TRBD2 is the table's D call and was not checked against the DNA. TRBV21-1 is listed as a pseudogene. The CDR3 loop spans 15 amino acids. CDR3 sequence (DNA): TGTGCCAGCAGCAAAACTAGGGCCCCTCTCTACGAGCAGTACTTC. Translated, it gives CASSKTRAPLYEQYF.

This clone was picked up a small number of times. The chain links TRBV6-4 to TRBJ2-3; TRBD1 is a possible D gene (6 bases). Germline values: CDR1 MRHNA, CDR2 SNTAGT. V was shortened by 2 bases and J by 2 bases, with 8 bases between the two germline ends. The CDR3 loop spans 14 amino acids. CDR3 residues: CASSDGGDTDTQYF. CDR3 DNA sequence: TGTGCCAGCAGTGACGGGGGCGACACAGATACGCAGTATTTT.

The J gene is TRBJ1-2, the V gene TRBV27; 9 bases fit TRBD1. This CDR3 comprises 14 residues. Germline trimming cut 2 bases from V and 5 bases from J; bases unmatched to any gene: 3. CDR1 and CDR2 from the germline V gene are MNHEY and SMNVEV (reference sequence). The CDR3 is CASSLGTGKYGYTF. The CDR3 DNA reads TGTGCCAGCAGTTTAGGGACAGGGAAGTATGGCTACACCTTC.

The CDR3 sequence is CAISESRDEQFF. CDR3 nucleotide sequence: TGTGCCATCAGTGAGTCGAGGGATGAGCAGTTCTTC. This chain links TRBV10-3 with TRBJ2-1, with a tentative D call TRBD2 (5 bases). V was pared by 0 bases and J by 8 bases, with 5 bases between. Germline lookup yields CDR1 ENHRY and CDR2 SYGVKD. The CDR3 covers 12 residues.

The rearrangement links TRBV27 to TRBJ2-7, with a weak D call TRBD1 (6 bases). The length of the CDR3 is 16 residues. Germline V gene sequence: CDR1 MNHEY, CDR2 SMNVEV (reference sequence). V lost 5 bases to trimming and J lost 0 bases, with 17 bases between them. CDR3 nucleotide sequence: TGTGCCAGCAGTCTGCAACAGGGCTGGAGCTCCTACGAGCAGTACTTC. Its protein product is CASSLQQGWSSYEQYF.

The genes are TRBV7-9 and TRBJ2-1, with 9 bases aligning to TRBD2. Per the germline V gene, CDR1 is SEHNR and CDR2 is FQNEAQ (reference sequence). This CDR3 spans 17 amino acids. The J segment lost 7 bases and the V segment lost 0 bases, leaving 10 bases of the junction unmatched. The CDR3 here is CASSLALAGGRRNEQFF. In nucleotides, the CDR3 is TGTGCCAGCAGCTTAGCCCTTGCGGGAGGGCGGAGGAATGAGCAGTTCTTC.

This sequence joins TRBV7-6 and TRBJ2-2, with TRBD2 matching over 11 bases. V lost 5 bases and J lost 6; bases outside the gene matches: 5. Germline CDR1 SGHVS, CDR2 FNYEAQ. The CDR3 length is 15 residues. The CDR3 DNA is TGTGCCAGCAGCATGACTAGCGGGATGGCCGGGGAGCTGTTTTTT. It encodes CASSMTSGMAGELFF.

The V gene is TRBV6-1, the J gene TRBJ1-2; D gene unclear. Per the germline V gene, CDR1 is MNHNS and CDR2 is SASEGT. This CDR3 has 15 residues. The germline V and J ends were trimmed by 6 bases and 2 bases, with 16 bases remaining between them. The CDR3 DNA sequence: TGTGCCAGCAGCGAAACGCCCCTATCCAACTATGGCTACACCTTC. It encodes CASSETPLSNYGYTF.

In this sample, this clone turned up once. The CDR3 loop reads CASSFFVLDISYEQYF. The CDR3 DNA reads TGTGCCAGCAGTTTCTTCGTTTTGGACATCTCCTACGAGCAGTACTTC. The chain links TRBV28 to TRBJ2-7; possible D gene TRBD1, 5 bases. This CDR3 region has 16 residues. Trimming removed 3 bases at V and 0 bases at J, with 15 bases between. CDR1 and CDR2 from the germline V gene are MDHEN and SYDVKM.

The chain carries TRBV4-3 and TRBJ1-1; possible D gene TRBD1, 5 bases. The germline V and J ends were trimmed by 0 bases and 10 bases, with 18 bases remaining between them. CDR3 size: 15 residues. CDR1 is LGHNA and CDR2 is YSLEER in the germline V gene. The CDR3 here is CASSQDGRGSASAFF. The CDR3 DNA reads TGCGCCAGCAGCCAAGATGGGAGGGGATCCGCTTCAGCTTTCTTT.

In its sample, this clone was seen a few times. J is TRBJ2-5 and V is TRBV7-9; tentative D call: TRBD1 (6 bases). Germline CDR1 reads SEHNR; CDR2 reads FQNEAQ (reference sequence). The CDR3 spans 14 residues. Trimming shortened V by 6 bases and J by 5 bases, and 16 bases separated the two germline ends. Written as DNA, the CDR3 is TGTGCCAGCAGGCACCCCAGGGGTGGGGAGACCCAGTACTTC. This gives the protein CASRHPRGGETQYF.

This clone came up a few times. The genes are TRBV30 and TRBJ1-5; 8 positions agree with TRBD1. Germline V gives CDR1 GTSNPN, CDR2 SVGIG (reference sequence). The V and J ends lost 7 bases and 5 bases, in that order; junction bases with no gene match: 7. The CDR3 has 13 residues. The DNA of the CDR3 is TGTGCCTATGGGACAGGAGCTTATCAGCCCCAGCATTTT. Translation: CAYGTGAYQPQHF.

The CDR3 nucleotides are TGTGCCTGGAGTGGCAGGATCAATCAGCCCCAGCATTTT. Translation: CAWSGRINQPQHF. The chain couples TRBV30 to TRBJ1-5; no clear D gene. Germline CDR1 GTSNPN, CDR2 SVGIG (reference sequence). With 1 base removed from V and 3 bases from J, the gap between germline ends came to 7 bases. The CDR3 totals 13 residues.

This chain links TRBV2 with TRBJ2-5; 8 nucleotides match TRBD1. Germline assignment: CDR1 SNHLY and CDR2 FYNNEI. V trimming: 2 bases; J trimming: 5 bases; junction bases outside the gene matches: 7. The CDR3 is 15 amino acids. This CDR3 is CASSESGTGVETQYF. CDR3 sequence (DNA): TGTGCCAGCAGTGAATCGGGGACAGGTGTGGAGACCCAGTACTTC.

The DNA of the CDR3 is TGCGCCAGCAGTCTCCGGACAGGGCCGAAGGAGACCCAGTACTTC. Translating gives CASSLRTGPKETQYF. The chain has TRBV23-1 and TRBJ2-5; 8 bases are shared with TRBD1. TRBV23-1 belongs to the ORF category, with a function that is uncertain. The ends lost 4 bases at V and 5 bases at J; junction bases unmatched: 9. CDR3 size: 15 residues.

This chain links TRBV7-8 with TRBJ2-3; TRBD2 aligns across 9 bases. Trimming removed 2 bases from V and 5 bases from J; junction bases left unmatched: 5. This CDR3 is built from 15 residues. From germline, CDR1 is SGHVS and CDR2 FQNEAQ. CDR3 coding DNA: TGTGCCAGCAGCTTACCGGCGGGAGGGGTAGATACGCAGTATTTT. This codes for CASSLPAGGVDTQYF. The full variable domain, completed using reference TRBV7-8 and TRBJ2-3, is GAGVSQSPRYKVAKRGQDVALRCDPISGHVSLFWYQQALGQGPEFLTYFQNEAQLDKSGLPSDRFFAERPEGSVSTLKIQRTQQEDSAVYLCASSLPAGGVDTQYFGPGTRLTVL.

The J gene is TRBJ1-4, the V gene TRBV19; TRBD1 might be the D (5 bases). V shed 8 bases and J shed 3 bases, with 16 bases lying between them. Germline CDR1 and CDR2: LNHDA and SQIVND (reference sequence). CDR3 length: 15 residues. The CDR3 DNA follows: TGTGCCAGTGGTACTCAGGGAAGTGCTAATGAAAAACTGTTTTTT. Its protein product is CASGTQGSANEKLFF.

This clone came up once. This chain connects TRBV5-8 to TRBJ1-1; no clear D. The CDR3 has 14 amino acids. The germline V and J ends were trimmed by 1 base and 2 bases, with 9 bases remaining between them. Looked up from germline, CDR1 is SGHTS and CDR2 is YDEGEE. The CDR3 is CASSLFTFNTEAFF. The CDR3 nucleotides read TGTGCCAGCAGCTTGTTTACTTTCAACACTGAAGCTTTCTTT.

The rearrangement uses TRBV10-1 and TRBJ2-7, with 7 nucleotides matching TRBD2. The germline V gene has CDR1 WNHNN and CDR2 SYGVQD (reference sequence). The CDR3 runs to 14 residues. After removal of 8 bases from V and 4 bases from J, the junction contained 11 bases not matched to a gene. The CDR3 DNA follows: TGCGCCAGCCCCGGCGGGAGTTCCCTATACGAGCAGTACTTC. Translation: CASPGGSSLYEQYF.

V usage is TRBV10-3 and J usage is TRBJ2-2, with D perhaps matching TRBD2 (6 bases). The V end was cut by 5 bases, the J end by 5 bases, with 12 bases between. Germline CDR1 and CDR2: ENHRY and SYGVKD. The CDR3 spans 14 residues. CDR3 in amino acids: CAISPSGFTGELFF. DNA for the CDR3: TGTGCCATCAGTCCAAGCGGGTTTACCGGGGAGCTGTTTTTT.

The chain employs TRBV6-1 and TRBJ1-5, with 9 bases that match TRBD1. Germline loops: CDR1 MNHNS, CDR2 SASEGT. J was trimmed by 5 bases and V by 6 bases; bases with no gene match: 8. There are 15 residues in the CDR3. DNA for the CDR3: TGTGCCAGCAGCGACTTACAGGGGGCCTATCAGCCCCAGCATTTT. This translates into CASSDLQGAYQPQHF.

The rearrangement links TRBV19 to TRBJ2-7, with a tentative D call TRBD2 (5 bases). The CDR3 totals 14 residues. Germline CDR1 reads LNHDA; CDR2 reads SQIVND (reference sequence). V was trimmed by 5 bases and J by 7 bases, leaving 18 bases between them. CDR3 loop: CASSLDYGEEEQYF. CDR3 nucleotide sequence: TGTGCCAGTAGTCTCGACTACGGCGAGGAGGAGCAGTACTTC. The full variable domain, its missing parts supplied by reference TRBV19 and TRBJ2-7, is DGGITQSPKYLFRKEGQNVTLSCEQNLNHDAMYWYRQDPGQGLRLIYYSQIVNDFQKGDIAEGYSVSREKKESFPLTVTSAQKNPTAFYLCASSLDYGEEEQYFGPGTRLTVT.

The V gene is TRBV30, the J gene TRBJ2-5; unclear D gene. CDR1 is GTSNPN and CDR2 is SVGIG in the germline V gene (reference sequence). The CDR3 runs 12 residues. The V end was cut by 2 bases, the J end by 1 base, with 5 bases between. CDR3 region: CAWSSPQETQYF. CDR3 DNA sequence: TGTGCCTGGAGTAGCCCCCAAGAGACCCAGTACTTC.

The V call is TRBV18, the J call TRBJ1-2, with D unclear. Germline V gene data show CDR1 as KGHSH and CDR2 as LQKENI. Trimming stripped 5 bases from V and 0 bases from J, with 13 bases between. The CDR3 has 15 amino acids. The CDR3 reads CASSEGRTTNYGYTF. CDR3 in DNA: TGTGCCAGCTCAGAGGGCAGAACTACTAACTATGGCTACACCTTC.

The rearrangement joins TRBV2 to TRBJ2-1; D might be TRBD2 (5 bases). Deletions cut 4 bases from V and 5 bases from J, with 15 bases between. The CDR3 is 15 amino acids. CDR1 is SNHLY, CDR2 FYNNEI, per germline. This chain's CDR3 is CASSVEAAENNEQFF. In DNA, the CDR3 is TGTGCCAGCAGTGTGGAAGCGGCGGAGAACAATGAGCAGTTCTTC.